The rows below give T cell receptor beta chains drawn from one sample of a study of blood T cells in healthy people across ages. TCRdb recomputed calls from the 5' RACE reads with MiXCR, one row per CDR3 protein. The sample has about 1.7 million distinct CDR3 sequences, 28% seen once. The material sequenced was blood. These TCRs come from a woman under 40 in good health. Both conserved end residues are part of each CDR3. Each record gives: V gene, D gene, J gene, clone size, CDR3 DNA, CDR3 protein. A D gene is named only where the DNA matches it firmly. Clone size is not always given. Where it is, it says once, few, many or a class for expanded clones.

TRBV5-1,.,TRBJ2-3,.,TGCGCCAGCAGCTTTTTAGAACAGAACACAGATACGCAGTATTTT,CASSFLEQNTDTQYF
TRBV6-4,TRBD2,TRBJ2-1,.,TGTGCCAGCAAGCTAAATCCTAGCGGAGGAGACAATGAGCAGTTCTTC,CASKLNPSGGDNEQFF
TRBV12-3/TRBV12-4,TRBD1,TRBJ1-4,.,TGTGCCAGCAGACCAGGGGGCGGAACTAATGAAAAACTGTTTTTT,CASRPGGGTNEKLFF
TRBV3-1,.,TRBJ1-1,.,TGTGCCAGCAGCCACCAAGTGGCGGTCCCCAACCCTGAAGCTTTCTTT,CASSHQVAVPNPEAFF
TRBV27,TRBD2,TRBJ2-7,.,TGTGCCAGCAGCGAGACTAGCGGCTTCTACGAGCAGTACTTC,CASSETSGFYEQYF
TRBV5-1,TRBD1,TRBJ2-7,many,TGCGCCAGCAGCCACGGACAGGGGGCGAGTGAGCAGTACTTC,CASSHGQGASEQYF
TRBV5-1,.,TRBJ2-3,.,TGCGCCACGCGCCGAGAGCAAACTGGGACAGATACGCAGTATTTT,CATRREQTGTDTQYF
TRBV2,.,TRBJ2-5,.,TGTGCCAGCAGTGAGAGTAACTTCCAAGAGACCCAGTACTTC,CASSESNFQETQYF
TRBV3-1,TRBD2,TRBJ2-7,.,TGTGCCAGCAGCCAAGATTGGGGACTAGGTGTCCACGAGCAGTACTTC,CASSQDWGLGVHEQYF
TRBV11-2,TRBD2,TRBJ2-7,.,TGTGCCAGCAGCCCCCGGGGGGGACTAGCGTCCGGCGAGCAGTACTTC,CASSPRGGLASGEQYF
TRBV28,TRBD2,TRBJ2-7,many,TGTGCCAGCAGTCAACTAGCGGAGCAGTACTTC,CASSQLAEQYF
TRBV10-3,.,TRBJ2-4,few,TGTGCCATCAGTGCGGGGGCGGGACAAAATGAGCAGTACTTC,CAISAGAGQNEQYF
TRBV19,.,TRBJ2-5,few,TGTGCCAGTAGTATGGGGCAGGGCCAAGAGACCCAGTACTTC,CASSMGQGQETQYF
TRBV7-2,.,TRBJ1-4,many,TGTGCCAGCAGCTTAGCGCTCGGCGTCGGTGAAAAACTGTTTTTT,CASSLALGVGEKLFF
TRBV12-3/TRBV12-4,.,TRBJ2-1,few,TGTGCCAGCAGTTTATTAACGGCCTCCTACAATGAGCAGTTCTTC,CASSLLTASYNEQFF
TRBV20-1,.,TRBJ1-4,.,TGCAGTGCTTCCGGGTCCGCTCCGCGAAAACTGTTTTTT,CSASGSAPRKLFF
TRBV6-2/TRBV6-3,TRBD1,TRBJ2-1,once,TGTGCCAGCAGTTCTCAAGGACAGGGGTCCCATGAGCAGTTCTTC,CASSSQGQGSHEQFF
TRBV6-5,.,TRBJ2-6,many,TGTGCCAGCAATTCCGCTTACTCTGGGGCCAACGTCCTGACTTTC,CASNSAYSGANVLTF
TRBV13,.,TRBJ1-4,.,TGTGCCAGCAGCCTCAGAGCCGGGACAAGAAATGAAAAACTGTTTTTT,CASSLRAGTRNEKLFF
TRBV5-1,TRBD1,TRBJ1-1,few,TGCGCCAGCAGCTTGAATACAGGGGGCTTGAACACTGAAGCTTTCTTT,CASSLNTGGLNTEAFF
TRBV7-9,.,TRBJ2-7,many,TGTGCCAGCAGCCCCCGGACTATCTACGAGCAGTACTTC,CASSPRTIYEQYF
TRBV4-3,.,TRBJ2-1,.,TGCGCCAGCAGACAGCCGCCCGGCGATGAGCAGTTCTTC,CASRQPPGDEQFF
TRBV11-2,.,TRBJ2-1,.,TGTGCCAGCAGCCACCGGGGAGTAGTGGGGTACAATGAGCAGTTCTTC,CASSHRGVVGYNEQFF
TRBV4-2,.,TRBJ2-1,.,TGTGCCAGCAGCCAAGAACACCGGGGGAATGAGCAGTTCTTC,CASSQEHRGNEQFF
TRBV10-3,.,TRBJ1-2,many,TGTGCCATCAGTGAGTCCGGAGGGTTGGGCTACACCTTC,CAISESGGLGYTF
TRBV12-3/TRBV12-4,TRBD1,TRBJ1-3,.,TGTGCCAGCAGACGCGCCGGGACAGGGCGAGGAAACACCATATATTTT,CASRRAGTGRGNTIYF
TRBV9,.,TRBJ2-3,few,TGTGCCAGCAGCTCCAACGAAGGTAGCAATCAGCCCCAGTATTTT,CASSSNEGSNQPQYF
TRBV7-7,.,TRBJ2-1,many,TGTGCCAGCAGCTCCCGTCCGGGAACCCTTTACAATGAGCAGTTCTTC,CASSSRPGTLYNEQFF
TRBV20-1,TRBD1,TRBJ1-4,few,TGCAGTGCCTTCGACAGGGGCGATGAAAAACTGTTTTTT,CSAFDRGDEKLFF
TRBV7-2,.,TRBJ2-1,few,TGTGCCAGCAGCCAGTTACTAGCCCGAGAGCAGTTCTTC,CASSQLLAREQFF
TRBV24-1,.,TRBJ2-3,few,TGTGCCACCAGTGGCAGCGGCACCAGGACGCAGTATTTT,CATSGSGTRTQYF
TRBV12-3/TRBV12-4,.,TRBJ2-1,.,TGTGCCAGCAGTTTTGGGCCCCGAAGTCATGAGCAGTTCTTC,CASSFGPRSHEQFF
TRBV4-1,TRBD1,TRBJ1-5,few,TGCGCCAGCAGCCCCACTACAGGGGACCAGCAGCCCCAGCATTTT,CASSPTTGDQQPQHF
TRBV7-6,.,TRBJ2-7,many,TGTGCCAGCAGCTTTCCGGCGAGCTCCTACGAGCAGTACTTC,CASSFPASSYEQYF
TRBV24-1,.,TRBJ1-2,once,TGTGCCACCAGTGATTGGTCAGGGATTGGCGGCTACACCTTC,CATSDWSGIGGYTF
TRBV6-1,.,TRBJ2-7,.,TGTGCCAGCAGTAGAGCCCCTTTGGGTAACTACGAGCAGTACTTC,CASSRAPLGNYEQYF
TRBV12-3/TRBV12-4,TRBD2,TRBJ2-1,.,TGTGCCAGCAGCTCCGGACTAGCGGGACCTCTTAATGAGCAGTTCTTC,CASSSGLAGPLNEQFF
TRBV20-1,TRBD1,TRBJ2-3,.,TGCAGTGCTAGCCAAACAGGGGGCGTTGTCACAGATACGCAGTATTTT,CSASQTGGVVTDTQYF
TRBV28,.,TRBJ1-1,.,TGTGCCAGCAGTTTATTTCGACGGGGCAGGTTGAACACTGAAGCTTTCTTT,CASSLFRRGRLNTEAFF
TRBV12-5,.,TRBJ2-2,.,TGTGCTAGTGGTTTGGTGGAACGACCGCCCGGGGAGCTGTTTTTT,CASGLVERPPGELFF
TRBV6-5,.,TRBJ2-5,.,TGTGCCAGCAGGGCCGACGGGCGGGGGCCGGAGACCCAGTACTTC,CASRADGRGPETQYF
TRBV20-1,TRBD2,TRBJ2-7,many,TGCAGTGCTAGCGAGTGGCTAGCGGGGTCCTACGAGCAGTACTTC,CSASEWLAGSYEQYF
TRBV7-7,.,TRBJ2-3,many,TGTGCCAGCTCAAGCGGGTACACAGATACGCAGTATTTT,CASSSGYTDTQYF
TRBV20-1,TRBD2,TRBJ2-7,.,TGCAGTGCTAGAGGCGCGGGGGGCGGCTCCTACGAGCAGTACTTC,CSARGAGGGSYEQYF
TRBV7-9,TRBD2,TRBJ2-1,few,TGTGCCAGCAGCCTAGCCGAGCGGGGTGGTGAGCAGTTCTTC,CASSLAERGGEQFF
TRBV3-1,.,TRBJ1-2,.,TGTGCCAGCAGCCAAATGGACCATGGCTACACCTTC,CASSQMDHGYTF
TRBV4-1,.,TRBJ1-4,.,TGCGCCAGCAGCCTTCAATCAGCTAGTGCTAATGAAAAACTGTTTTTT,CASSLQSASANEKLFF
TRBV20-1,.,TRBJ2-7,few,TGCAGTGCTGTGGGGCGTTTGGACGAGCAGTACTTC,CSAVGRLDEQYF
TRBV25-1,.,TRBJ2-6,.,TGTGCCAGCAGAACTGTTTACGTATCCGGGGCCAACGTCCTGACTTTC,CASRTVYVSGANVLTF
TRBV6-5,.,TRBJ2-3,.,TGTGCCAGCAGGAGCCGGGCCCCTAGCACAGATACGCAGTATTTT,CASRSRAPSTDTQYF
TRBV12-3/TRBV12-4,.,TRBJ1-1,.,TGTGCCAGCTTTGCGACAGGGAACACTGAAGCTTTCTTT,CASFATGNTEAFF
TRBV9,TRBD2,TRBJ2-3,.,TGTGCCAGCAGCGTAGAGGGACTACCAGGGGATACGCAGTATTTT,CASSVEGLPGDTQYF
TRBV6-5,.,TRBJ2-3,.,TGTGCCAGCACTACGGACACCACAGATACGCAGTATTTT,CASTTDTTDTQYF
TRBV20-1,.,TRBJ2-7,many,TGCAGTGCTAGAGACTCTGGCTGGAAATCCTACGAGCAGTACTTC,CSARDSGWKSYEQYF
TRBV11-2,TRBD2,TRBJ2-3,.,TGTGCCAGCAGCTTGGCGGGAACTAGCGACCCCTCGGGTACGCAGTATTTT,CASSLAGTSDPSGTQYF
TRBV2,TRBD2,TRBJ2-1,.,TGTGCCAGCAGCCAGGGACTAGCGGGGTCGAATGAGCAGTTCTTC,CASSQGLAGSNEQFF
TRBV7-9,TRBD2,TRBJ2-1,few,TGTGCCAGCAGCTCAGATAGCGGGAGGGCCCCCTACAATGAGCAGTTCTTC,CASSSDSGRAPYNEQFF